These T cell receptor beta chains were read from a single sample in a study of T-cell memory formation after mild COVID-19. From the 5' RACE reads, TCRdb called clonotypes with MiXCR, one entry per CDR3 protein. The table records approximately 580,000 distinct CDR3 sequences, around 20% of them present only once. The sequenced material came from PBMCs or a T cell subset sorted from them (not recorded which). The receptors stem from an adult woman who had mild COVID-19 (a few samples of this study predate the infection). Cell type and time point are not known. The CDR3 runs from the conserved cysteine through the conserved F or W. The order of the fields is J gene, clone size, D gene, V gene, CDR3 DNA, CDR3 protein. A D gene is named only where the DNA matches it firmly. Clone size is stated in some rows and not others, as once, few, many or a class when expanded.

J gene: TRBJ2-1; clone size: NA; D gene: NA; V gene: TRBV20-1; CDR3 DNA: TGCAGTGCTGTCCGGGACGCCTCCTACAATGAGCAGTTCTTC; CDR3 protein: CSAVRDASYNEQFF
J gene: TRBJ2-5; clone size: few; D gene: NA; V gene: TRBV5-1; CDR3 DNA: TGCGCCAGCAGCTTGGAAACAGTGGAGGGTAGGACCCAGTACTTC; CDR3 protein: CASSLETVEGRTQYF
J gene: TRBJ1-2; clone size: NA; D gene: NA; V gene: TRBV5-1; CDR3 DNA: TGCGCCAGCAGCTTGGCGGAAGGCCTAAACTATGGCTACACCTTC; CDR3 protein: CASSLAEGLNYGYTF
J gene: TRBJ2-7; clone size: NA; D gene: TRBD2; V gene: TRBV7-2; CDR3 DNA: TGTGCCAGCAGGCGGGAGGTTTCCTACGAGCAGTACTTC; CDR3 protein: CASRREVSYEQYF
J gene: TRBJ2-7; clone size: few; D gene: NA; V gene: TRBV18; CDR3 DNA: TGTGCCAGCTCACCAGGGAAGGACGAGCAGTACTTC; CDR3 protein: CASSPGKDEQYF
J gene: TRBJ2-3; clone size: few; D gene: TRBD2; V gene: TRBV9; CDR3 DNA: TGTGCCAGCAGCGTAGGAGCGCGGGGGTCAGATACGCAGTATTTT; CDR3 protein: CASSVGARGSDTQYF
J gene: TRBJ2-1; clone size: few; D gene: TRBD2; V gene: TRBV3-1; CDR3 DNA: TGTGCCAGCAGCCAAGGCGTCGGGGGGGTAAATGAGCAGTTCTTC; CDR3 protein: CASSQGVGGVNEQFF
J gene: TRBJ2-3; clone size: NA; D gene: NA; V gene: TRBV4-1; CDR3 DNA: TGCGCCAGCAGCCAAGACCAGGACAAGCTAAACACAGATACGCAGTATTTT; CDR3 protein: CASSQDQDKLNTDTQYF
J gene: TRBJ2-5; clone size: many; D gene: NA; V gene: TRBV14; CDR3 DNA: TGTGCCAGCAGCCAAAACCGGGGACAAGAGACCCAGTACTTC; CDR3 protein: CASSQNRGQETQYF
J gene: TRBJ2-7; clone size: few; D gene: NA; V gene: TRBV11-1; CDR3 DNA: TGTGCCAGCAGCGGGGGGTTTCAGTACGAGCAGTACTTC; CDR3 protein: CASSGGFQYEQYF
J gene: TRBJ2-5; clone size: NA; D gene: TRBD2; V gene: TRBV5-1; CDR3 DNA: TGCGCCAGCAGCTCCAGGCTAGCGGGAGATGAGTATGAGACCCAGTACTTC; CDR3 protein: CASSSRLAGDEYETQYF
J gene: TRBJ2-1; clone size: NA; D gene: TRBD2; V gene: TRBV5-6; CDR3 DNA: TGTGCCAGCAGCTTTTTGGGAGCGGGGGGTGAGCAGTTCTTC; CDR3 protein: CASSFLGAGGEQFF
J gene: TRBJ2-7; clone size: few; D gene: NA; V gene: TRBV4-1; CDR3 DNA: TGCGCCAGCAGCCAAGGGAGATCCTACGAGCAGTACTTC; CDR3 protein: CASSQGRSYEQYF
J gene: TRBJ1-1; clone size: few; D gene: NA; V gene: TRBV2; CDR3 DNA: TGTGCCAGCAGTGAAGCGCTTCCGGGAGCCAACACTGAAGCTTTCTTT; CDR3 protein: CASSEALPGANTEAFF
J gene: TRBJ1-1; clone size: few; D gene: NA; V gene: TRBV29-1; CDR3 DNA: TGCAGCGTTGATCCAGGGACGGCGAACACTGAAGCTTTCTTT; CDR3 protein: CSVDPGTANTEAFF
J gene: TRBJ1-1; clone size: NA; D gene: NA; V gene: TRBV4-1; CDR3 DNA: TGCGCCAGCAGCCAATGGGATTCTACTGAAGCTTTCTTT; CDR3 protein: CASSQWDSTEAFF
J gene: TRBJ1-1; clone size: few; D gene: NA; V gene: TRBV6-5; CDR3 DNA: TGTGCCAGCAGTTACGCAGGGGACGCTTTCTTT; CDR3 protein: CASSYAGDAFF
J gene: TRBJ1-2; clone size: NA; D gene: NA; V gene: TRBV4-2; CDR3 DNA: TGTGCCAGCAGCCAAAGACTCAGCAAGCGGGGCTACACCTTC; CDR3 protein: CASSQRLSKRGYTF
J gene: TRBJ2-7; clone size: NA; D gene: TRBD1; V gene: TRBV27; CDR3 DNA: TGTGCCAGCAGTGGGTCCGGGACAGGGGTCTACGAGCAGTACTTC; CDR3 protein: CASSGSGTGVYEQYF
J gene: TRBJ2-3; clone size: many; D gene: NA; V gene: TRBV7-3; CDR3 DNA: TGTGCCAGCAGCACGGGACGGTTACGGACAGATACGCAGTATTTT; CDR3 protein: CASSTGRLRTDTQYF
J gene: TRBJ1-1; clone size: few; D gene: TRBD1; V gene: TRBV5-5; CDR3 DNA: TGTGCCAGCAGCTTTGGACAGGGACGAACTGAAGCTTTCTTT; CDR3 protein: CASSFGQGRTEAFF
J gene: TRBJ2-4; clone size: few; D gene: NA; V gene: TRBV19; CDR3 DNA: TGTGCCAGTAGTACTAGACAGAACATTCAGTACTTC; CDR3 protein: CASSTRQNIQYF
J gene: TRBJ1-1; clone size: NA; D gene: TRBD1; V gene: TRBV6-1; CDR3 DNA: TGTGCCAGCAGTGACCAACCCCGGGACAGGGGGGTGAACACTGAAGCTTTCTTT; CDR3 protein: CASSDQPRDRGVNTEAFF
J gene: TRBJ2-5; clone size: few; D gene: TRBD2; V gene: TRBV5-1; CDR3 DNA: TGCGCCAGCAGCTCCGGACTAGGTCAAGAGACCCAGTACTTC; CDR3 protein: CASSSGLGQETQYF